Following are 32 T cell receptor beta chains from one sample sequenced in a study of shared clonotypes between healthy human individuals. Here immunoSEQ multiplex PCR was the method, and the copy in TCRdb shows in-frame clones only, minus some. Of roughly 2.1 million clones in the sample, about 92% were seen once. Naive CD8 populations comprised CD45RO-negative cells positively selected for CCR7, excluding terminally differentiated effector memory CD45RA+ cells. Sequencing was carried out using naive CD8+ T cells from PBMCs. Receptors were obtained from a man in his late teens or twenties in good health. Some clones in this sample may be carry-over from other donors' samples.

This rearrangement joins TRBV6-5 to TRBJ2-7, with 8 nucleotides matching TRBD1. The CDR3 is 15 amino acids. Germline trimming cut 4 bases from V and 3 bases from J; bases unmatched to any gene: 8. CDR1 MNHEY and CDR2 SVGAGI come from the germline V gene. CDR3 residues: CASSSPRQGSYEQYF. The CDR3 DNA sequence: TGTGCCAGCAGTTCCCCACGACAGGGGAGCTACGAGCAGTACTTC.

This chain links TRBV7-8 with TRBJ2-2, with D possibly matching TRBD1 (6 bases). The ends were cut back, 5 bases at V and 3 bases at J, with 10 bases in the middle. This CDR3 has 14 amino acids. Germline CDR1 is SGHVS and CDR2 is FQNEAQ. CDR3 bases: TGTGCCAGCAGCGCAGGACAGCACACCGGGGAGCTGTTTTTT. Its protein product is CASSAGQHTGELFF.

J is TRBJ2-7 and V is TRBV14; 9 nucleotides line up with TRBD2. CDR3 length: 15 amino acids. Germline V gene lookup returns CDR1 SGHDN and CDR2 FVKESK. Germline trimming cut 4 bases from V and 4 bases from J; bases unmatched to any gene: 8. The chain's CDR3 is CASSLGGGRVYEQYF. The DNA for the CDR3 is TGTGCCAGCAGCCTCGGCGGCGGGAGGGTATACGAGCAGTACTTC.

The chain combines TRBV14 with TRBJ1-2; 8 positions match TRBD1. V trimming: 4 bases; J trimming: 4 bases; junction bases outside the gene matches: 11. The CDR3 is 16 amino acids. From germline, CDR1 is SGHDN and CDR2 FVKESK. Here the CDR3 reads CASSRFRTGRVYGYTF. The DNA of the CDR3 is TGTGCCAGCAGCCGATTCCGGACAGGGCGGGTCTATGGCTACACCTTC.

The V call is TRBV29-1, the J call TRBJ2-7, with 7 bases aligning to TRBD1. CDR1 and CDR2 (germline): SQVTM, ANQGSEA. The CDR3 is made up of 15 amino acids. The V gene end was trimmed by 1 base and the J gene end by 6 bases; junction bases not matched to a gene: 12. CDR3 bases: TGCAGCGTTGAAGGGCTGAACAGGGGCTCTTTCGAGCAGTACTTC. This translates into CSVEGLNRGSFEQYF.

This chain joins TRBV28 and TRBJ2-7; TRBD1 or TRBD2 may be the D gene (6 bases each). The length of the CDR3 is 16 residues. In germline, CDR1 is MDHEN, CDR2 SYDVKM. Trimming shortened V by 4 bases and J by 1 base, and 17 bases separated the two germline ends. The DNA of the CDR3 is TGTGCCAGCAGTTGGGGGGCGCTAAGCGGGTCCTACGAGCAGTACTTC. Residues: CASSWGALSGSYEQYF.

The J gene is TRBJ1-1, the V gene TRBV11-2; maybe TRBD1 (5 bases). Trimming shortened V by 3 bases and J by 5 bases, and 13 bases separated the two germline ends. Germline lookup yields CDR1 SGHAT and CDR2 FQNNGV. The CDR3 sequence is 14 residues long. The CDR3 DNA reads as TGTGCCAGCAGCTTTTCCAGGGTGAGGACTGAAGCTTTCTTT. Its translation is CASSFSRVRTEAFF.

On this clone itself: Distinct nucleotide sequences in the sample also encode this CDR3. The chain is built from TRBV4-1 and TRBJ2-7; the D is unclear. V lost 1 base and J lost 4, with 11 bases in between. Germline V CDR1 and CDR2: MGHRA, YSYEKL. This CDR3 is 14 amino acids long. In nucleotides, the CDR3 is TGCGCCAGCAGCCAAGGGCTATCAGGATACGAGCAGTACTTC. Protein product: CASSQGLSGYEQYF.

The V and J genes are TRBV7-9 and TRBJ2-3; D is tentatively TRBD1 or TRBD2 (5 bases each). Germline V gene data show CDR1 as SEHNR and CDR2 as FQNEAQ (reference sequence). The CDR3 contains 18 residues. With 5 bases removed from V and 4 bases from J, the gap between germline ends came to 25 bases. CDR3: CASSIPNAPRVGADTQYF. CDR3 coding DNA: TGTGCCAGCAGCATTCCCAATGCCCCGAGGGTGGGGGCAGATACGCAGTATTTT.

V is TRBV5-1 and J is TRBJ1-4, with D perhaps matching TRBD1 (6 bases). The CDR3 covers 14 residues. Germline V CDR1 and CDR2: SGHRS, YFSETQ. V gave up 2 bases and J gave up 10 bases, with 15 bases separating them. As DNA, the CDR3 is TGCGCCAGCAGCTTAAACAGGGACGGGCGAAAACTGTTTTTT. Amino acid sequence: CASSLNRDGRKLFF.

This sequence joins TRBV4-3 and TRBJ2-2; weak D call: TRBD1 (6 bases). The CDR3 has 14 amino acids. Germline V gene sequence: CDR1 LGHNA, CDR2 YSLEER. V dropped 5 bases and J dropped 4 bases, with 11 bases sitting between them. CDR3 sequence reads: CASSTGSRTGELFF. The DNA for the CDR3 is TGCGCCAGCAGCACAGGGTCGCGCACCGGGGAGCTGTTTTTT.

This clone was found once. The J gene is TRBJ1-2, the V gene TRBV7-8; TRBD1 matches 10 bases. This CDR3 is built from 15 residues. Germline CDR1 and CDR2: SGHVS and FQNEAQ. Germline trimming cut 1 base from V and 8 bases from J; bases unmatched to any gene: 7. The CDR3 sequence is CASSLGRQGARGYTF. CDR3 sequence (DNA): TGTGCCAGCAGCTTAGGCCGACAGGGGGCAAGAGGCTACACCTTC.

The chain joins TRBV29-1 to TRBJ2-7; weak D call: TRBD2 (6 bases). V lost 6 bases, J lost 3 bases, and 12 bases lay in between. This CDR3 comprises 12 residues. Germline lookup yields CDR1 SQVTM and CDR2 ANQGSEA. The CDR3 reads CSVIGEVYEQYF. The CDR3 nucleotides read TGCAGCGTGATAGGGGAGGTCTACGAGCAGTACTTC.

This chain links TRBV27 with TRBJ2-7; no firm D call. Deletions cut 2 bases from V and 1 base from J, with 6 bases between. The CDR3 loop spans 13 amino acids. Germline CDR1 is MNHEY and CDR2 is SMNVEV (reference sequence). This chain's CDR3 is CASSLATSYEQYF. The CDR3 nucleotides read TGTGCCAGCAGTTTAGCCACGTCCTACGAGCAGTACTTC.

CDR3 amino acids: CASTKGRRASGNTIYF. Here the CDR3 DNA reads TGTGCCAGCACCAAGGGACGACGGGCCTCTGGAAACACCATATATTTT. The V call is TRBV6-6, the J call TRBJ1-3, with D possibly TRBD1 on 5 matching bases. Trimming stripped 7 bases from V and 0 bases from J, with 16 bases between. The V gene's germline CDR1 is MNHNY and CDR2 SVGAGI (reference sequence). There are 16 residues in the CDR3.

J is TRBJ2-2 and V is TRBV6-5; D uncertain. CDR1 is MNHEY and CDR2 is SVGAGI in the germline V gene. V was shortened by 2 bases and J by 0 bases, with 7 bases between the two germline ends. This CDR3 has 15 amino acids. The CDR3 DNA is TGTGCCAGCAGTTACCTCAGGACGAACACCGGGGAGCTGTTTTTT. Translation: CASSYLRTNTGELFF.

The gene calls are TRBV13 and TRBJ1-5, with D unresolved. Germline loops: CDR1 PRHDT, CDR2 FYEKMQ (reference sequence). V lost 5 bases and J 7 bases, leaving 12 bases between the germline ends. This CDR3 contains 13 residues. CDR3 sequence reads: CASSIGSGQPQHF. Here the CDR3 DNA reads TGTGCCAGCAGCATCGGGTCTGGGCAGCCCCAGCATTTT.

CDR3 sequence reads: CASSLFGGSYEQYF. In nucleotides, the CDR3 is TGTGCCAGCAGCTTATTTGGCGGATCCTACGAGCAGTACTTC. V and J are TRBV13 and TRBJ2-7, with D hard to call. This CDR3 region has 14 residues. Deletions cut 2 bases from V and 1 base from J, with 9 bases between. Germline V lookup: CDR1 PRHDT, CDR2 FYEKMQ (reference sequence).

This chain connects TRBV6-5 to TRBJ2-7, with D unclear. The CDR3 consists of 14 residues. Germline V lookup: CDR1 MNHEY, CDR2 SVGAGI. V was clipped by 2 bases and J by 4 bases, with 12 bases between them. The CDR3 sequence: CASSYLTDGYEQYF. CDR3 sequence (DNA): TGTGCCAGCAGTTACCTCACGGACGGATACGAGCAGTACTTC.

The chain combines TRBV5-5 with TRBJ1-5; no reliable D call. V was pared by 3 bases and J by 0 bases, with 10 bases between. The length of the CDR3 is 15 residues. Germline assignment: CDR1 SGHKS and CDR2 YYEKEE (reference sequence). The chain's CDR3 is CASSYLSDSNQPQHF. Written as DNA, the CDR3 is TGTGCCAGCAGCTATCTATCGGATAGCAATCAGCCCCAGCATTTT.

The chain carries TRBV27 and TRBJ2-7, with a possible D match to TRBD2 (5 bases). Trimming removed 5 bases at V and 7 bases at J, with 21 bases between. This CDR3 spans 15 amino acids. Per the germline V gene, CDR1 is MNHEY and CDR2 is SMNVEV (reference sequence). The CDR3 sequence: CASSTFPDGRGEQYF. The CDR3 DNA follows: TGTGCCAGCAGTACCTTTCCGGACGGGCGAGGGGAGCAGTACTTC.

V gene TRBV7-8 combines with J gene TRBJ2-2, with D tentatively TRBD1 or TRBD2 (5 bases each). Trimming removed 6 bases from V and 1 base from J, with 15 bases in between. The CDR3 runs 16 residues. CDR1 and CDR2 (germline): SGHVS, FQNEAQ. CDR3 region: CASSDRRDLNTGELFF. In DNA form, the CDR3 reads TGTGCCAGCAGTGATAGACGGGACCTGAACACCGGGGAGCTGTTTTTT. The complete variable domain, with remaining parts taken from reference TRBV7-8 and TRBJ2-2, reads GAGVSQSPRYKVAKRGQDVALRCDPISGHVSLFWYQQALGQGPEFLTYFQNEAQLDKSGLPSDRFFAERPEGSVSTLKIQRTQQEDSAVYLCASSDRRDLNTGELFFGEGSRLTVL.

The CDR3 DNA follows: TGTGCCAGCAGCCCGACTAGCGGGAGAGGTGAGACCCAGTACTTC. This gives the protein CASSPTSGRGETQYF. The V and J genes are TRBV9 and TRBJ2-5; 12 bases fit TRBD2. Looked up from germline, CDR1 is SGDLS and CDR2 is YYNGEE. CDR3 length equals 15 residues. After removal of 4 bases from V and 5 bases from J, the junction contained 6 bases not matched to a gene.

Remarks on this clone: Other DNA sequences of this sample code for an identical CDR3. CDR3 DNA: TGTGCCAGCAGCTTGGACAGGGAGGACGAGCAGTACTTC. This codes for CASSLDREDEQYF. The rearrangement links TRBV5-8 to TRBJ2-7; D could derive from TRBD1 or TRBD2 (6 bases each). Per the germline V gene, CDR1 is SGHTS and CDR2 is YDEGEE. Trimming stripped 0 bases from V and 5 bases from J, with 9 bases between. The CDR3 length is 13 residues.

The rearrangement uses TRBV7-7 and TRBJ2-5; D may be TRBD2 (5 bases). Per germline, CDR1 SSHAT and CDR2 FNYEAQ (reference sequence). The CDR3 is made up of 14 amino acids. V was cut by 5 bases and J by 4 bases, with 14 bases left in between. This chain's CDR3 is CASSPGVVRETQYF. DNA for the CDR3: TGTGCCAGCAGCCCCGGGGTAGTGAGAGAGACCCAGTACTTC.

CDR3 DNA: TGTGCCAGAAGCTTAGCCGTAGCGAGCGCAGGTACGCAGTATTTT. Translated, it gives CARSLAVASAGTQYF. The chain recombines TRBV7-5 with TRBJ2-3; the table assigns TRBD2, which was not confirmed against the DNA. TRBV7-5 is an annotated pseudogene. This CDR3 comprises 15 residues.

The rearrangement links TRBV5-1 to TRBJ2-1, with TRBD2 matching over 13 bases. Trimming removed 5 bases from V and 9 bases from J; junction bases left unmatched: 8. Germline CDR1 and CDR2: SGHRS and YFSETQ. CDR3 size: 15 residues. The CDR3: CASRLTGLAGSEQFF. DNA of the CDR3: TGCGCCAGCAGATTAACGGGACTAGCGGGATCTGAGCAGTTCTTC.

V and J are TRBV28 and TRBJ2-5; D could derive from TRBD1 or TRBD2 (5 bases each). CDR1 and CDR2 (germline): MDHEN, SYDVKM. V was pared by 2 bases and J by 6 bases, with 13 bases between. The CDR3 extends over 14 amino acids. The CDR3 DNA is TGTGCCAGCAGTTTACCCCAGGGACCACAGACCCAGTACTTC. Its protein product is CASSLPQGPQTQYF.

The chain uses TRBV18 and TRBJ2-3; D gene uncertain. Trimming took 5 bases from V and 3 from J, leaving 0 bases between them. This CDR3 spans 10 amino acids. Germline CDR1 KGHSH, CDR2 LQKENI. As DNA, the CDR3 is TGTGCCAGCTCAACAGATACGCAGTATTTT. Protein: CASSTDTQYF.

This clone was observed a handful of times. The chain joins TRBV10-1 to TRBJ2-5, with D perhaps matching TRBD2 (5 bases). The V gene's germline CDR1 is WNHNN and CDR2 SYGVQD (reference sequence). Trimming took 0 bases from V and 5 from J, leaving 13 bases between them. This CDR3 region has 15 residues. This CDR3 is CASSESSGPTETQYF. DNA for the CDR3: TGCGCCAGCAGTGAGTCAAGCGGCCCTACGGAGACCCAGTACTTC.

Turning to this clone: Additional DNA sequences in this sample encode the identical CDR3. The CDR3 loop is CASSLAGEQYF. The CDR3 DNA is TGTGCCAGCAGTTTAGCCGGGGAGCAGTACTTC. The gene calls are TRBV27 and TRBJ2-7; D remains ambiguous. V lost 2 bases to trimming and J lost 7 bases, with 6 bases between them. Germline-derived CDR1 and CDR2 are MNHEY and SMNVEV (reference sequence). The CDR3 has 11 residues.

The genes are TRBV5-5 and TRBJ1-1; 8 bases match TRBD1. The CDR3 runs 15 residues. The V and J ends lost 1 base and 7 bases, in that order; junction bases with no gene match: 9. Germline-derived CDR1 and CDR2 are SGHKS and YYEKEE (reference sequence). DNA of the CDR3: TGTGCCAGCAGCTTGCGGCGGCCAGGGGGCTTTGAAGCTTTCTTT. Translation gives CASSLRRPGGFEAFF.